The rows below give T cell receptor beta chains drawn from one sample of a study of response to subunit inactivated influenza vaccine. TCRdb re-called the RT-PCR reads through MiXCR, storing one row per CDR3 protein. The repertoire has roughly 700,000 distinct CDR3 sequences, roughly 14% of them found once; the top ten carry less than 9%. The material was PBMCs from blood, obtained roughly 15 days before vaccination. Receptors originate from a man aged 50 to 59 who received an inactivated influenza vaccine. CDR3s include the opening cysteine and the closing phenylalanine or tryptophan. D genes are given only for firm matches. Clone size is stated in some rows and not others, as once, few, many or a class when expanded.

j_gene | d_gene | abundance | v_gene | CDR3aa | CDR3nt
TRBJ2-3 | TRBD1 | many | TRBV29-1 | CSVSTPTGLTPDTQYF | TGCAGCGTTTCTACGCCGACAGGGTTAACTCCAGATACGCAGTATTTT
TRBJ2-3 | TRBD2 | few | TRBV10-3 | CAISAAGGSTDTQYF | TGTGCCATCAGTGCGGCGGGAGGCAGCACAGATACGCAGTATTTT
TRBJ1-5 | . | . | TRBV12-3/TRBV12-4 | CASSFILTPGGNQPQHF | TGTGCCAGCAGTTTCATCCTAACCCCTGGGGGCAATCAGCCCCAGCATTTT
TRBJ2-3 | . | few | TRBV10-2 | CASSEGATQYF | TGCGCCAGCAGTGAGGGTGCTACGCAGTATTTT
TRBJ2-3 | TRBD2 | few | TRBV29-1 | CSVKLAGGLADTQYF | TGCAGCGTTAAACTAGCGGGAGGTCTCGCAGATACGCAGTATTTT
TRBJ2-2 | TRBD2 | few | TRBV6-1 | CASILAGGTGELFF | TGTGCCAGCATCCTAGCGGGGGGGACCGGGGAGCTGTTTTTT
TRBJ1-2 | . | few | TRBV20-1 | CSAKVPGHVYGYTF | TGCAGTGCTAAGGTCCCGGGACACGTCTATGGCTACACCTTC
TRBJ2-5 | . | . | TRBV20-1 | CSARDIVGLPRETQYF | TGCAGTGCTAGAGATATTGTAGGGCTACCTCGAGAGACCCAGTACTTC
TRBJ2-7 | TRBD1 | many | TRBV12-3/TRBV12-4 | CASSLGQGGYYEQYF | TGTGCCAGCAGTTTGGGACAGGGGGGATACTACGAGCAGTACTTC
TRBJ2-1 | . | . | TRBV29-1 | CSAVGRGRHNEQFF | TGCAGCGCCGTCGGTAGGGGACGTCACAATGAGCAGTTCTTC
TRBJ2-6 | TRBD2 | few | TRBV5-1 | CASSWGGSVAGANVLTF | TGCGCCAGCAGCTGGGGAGGGAGTGTCGCTGGGGCCAACGTCCTGACTTTC
TRBJ2-1 | TRBD2 | few | TRBV20-1 | CSARDLPGGYNEQFF | TGCAGTGCTAGAGATTTACCGGGAGGATACAATGAGCAGTTCTTC
TRBJ1-2 | . | . | TRBV24-1 | CATSDPGQSNYGYTF | TGTGCCACCAGTGACCCCGGACAGTCTAACTATGGCTACACCTTC
TRBJ1-4 | . | few | TRBV7-9 | CASSSPRANEKLFF | TGTGCCAGCAGCTCACCCAGGGCTAATGAAAAACTGTTTTTT
TRBJ2-2 | . | few | TRBV4-3 | CASSQVTGSNTGELFF | TGCGCCAGCAGCCAGGTGACAGGATCGAACACCGGGGAGCTGTTTTTT
TRBJ2-7 | . | few | TRBV6-2/TRBV6-3 | CARGAPGRYPEQYF | TGTGCCAGAGGGGCACCGGGACGATACCCCGAGCAGTACTTC
TRBJ2-1 | TRBD2 | . | TRBV9 | CASSVDPAGGNEQFF | TGTGCCAGCAGCGTAGATCCAGCGGGAGGGAATGAGCAGTTCTTC
TRBJ2-5 | . | . | TRBV12-3/TRBV12-4 | CASSLRDSRQETQYF | TGTGCCAGCAGTCTGCGGGACTCACGACAAGAGACCCAGTACTTC
TRBJ2-7 | . | . | TRBV19 | CASSEGPGEQYF | TGTGCCAGTAGTGAGGGGCCGGGTGAGCAGTACTTC
TRBJ2-2 | . | few | TRBV5-1 | CASTGRDTGELFF | TGCGCCAGCACGGGCAGGGACACCGGGGAGCTGTTTTTT
TRBJ1-6 | . | few | TRBV12-3/TRBV12-4 | CASSFDRMGPNSPLHF | TGTGCCAGCAGTTTTGACAGGATGGGGCCTAATTCACCCCTCCACTTT
TRBJ1-2 | TRBD1 | few | TRBV20-1 | CSARRGGSYGYTF | TGCAGTGCTAGAAGAGGGGGCAGCTATGGCTACACCTTC
TRBJ1-4 | TRBD1 | few | TRBV24-1 | CATSDPGGDEKLFF | TGTGCCACCAGTGATCCAGGGGGTGATGAAAAACTGTTTTTT
TRBJ2-3 | . | . | TRBV20-1 | CSARVPPGDTQYF | TGCAGTGCTAGAGTCCCCCCAGGAGATACGCAGTATTTT
TRBJ2-1 | TRBD2 | many | TRBV5-1 | CASSLDPLAGGTYNEQFF | TGCGCCAGCAGCTTGGACCCCTTGGCGGGGGGGACCTACAATGAGCAGTTCTTC
TRBJ2-1 | TRBD2 | many | TRBV6-2/TRBV6-3 | CASRTSGGAYNEQFF | TGTGCCAGCAGGACTAGCGGGGGGGCCTACAATGAGCAGTTCTTC
TRBJ2-1 | . | few | TRBV20-1 | CSAKNPQRTGGNEQFF | TGCAGTGCTAAAAATCCCCAGCGGACTGGAGGCAATGAGCAGTTCTTC
TRBJ2-7 | TRBD1 | . | TRBV4-1 | CASSQGQGATYEQYF | TGCGCCAGCAGCCAAGGACAGGGGGCCACCTACGAGCAGTACTTC
TRBJ2-2 | . | few | TRBV20-1 | CSASEGTSWTGELFF | TGCAGTGCTAGCGAAGGGACAAGCTGGACCGGGGAGCTGTTTTTT
TRBJ2-3 | TRBD1 | . | TRBV4-1 | CASSPWDRGGTDTQYF | TGCGCCAGCAGCCCGTGGGACAGGGGTGGAACAGATACGCAGTATTTT
TRBJ2-3 | . | . | TRBV9 | CASSPTGAGGTDTQYF | TGTGCCAGCAGCCCCACAGGGGCAGGGGGGACAGATACGCAGTATTTT
TRBJ2-7 | TRBD1 | many | TRBV20-1 | CSARKTGTVYEQYF | TGCAGTGCTAGAAAAACCGGGACAGTTTACGAGCAGTACTTC
TRBJ2-1 | . | . | TRBV30 | CAWGRDVGSYNEQFF | TGTGCCTGGGGCCGGGACGTGGGCTCCTACAATGAGCAGTTCTTC
TRBJ1-5 | . | . | TRBV6-1 | CASRSSDGFNQPQHF | TGTGCCAGCAGAAGTAGCGACGGTTTCAATCAGCCCCAGCATTTT
TRBJ2-1 | TRBD2 | few | TRBV4-2 | CASSQEYRTSGYNEQFF | TGTGCCAGCAGCCAAGAGTATAGGACTAGCGGCTACAATGAGCAGTTCTTC
TRBJ2-1 | . | few | TRBV6-2/TRBV6-3 | CASSPDTGRYNEQFF | TGTGCCAGCAGTCCCGACACGGGCCGGTACAATGAGCAGTTCTTC
TRBJ2-5 | . | once | TRBV6-5 | CASSYSGGSPGETQYF | TGTGCCAGCAGTTACAGCGGTGGATCCCCGGGGGAGACCCAGTACTTC
TRBJ2-1 | TRBD2 | few | TRBV19 | CATKQLAGGWNEQFF | TGTGCCACCAAACAACTAGCGGGGGGCTGGAATGAGCAGTTCTTC
TRBJ2-1 | . | few | TRBV6-2/TRBV6-3 | CASEHYMSSYNEQFF | TGTGCCAGCGAGCACTACATGAGCTCCTACAATGAGCAGTTCTTC
TRBJ2-1 | TRBD2 | few | TRBV20-1 | CSAGTSGGAIFEQFF | TGCAGTGCTGGGACTAGCGGGGGGGCGATTTTTGAGCAGTTCTTC
TRBJ1-4 | TRBD1 | few | TRBV20-1 | CSARRGPTNEKLFF | TGCAGTGCACGAAGGGGGCCCACTAATGAAAAACTGTTTTTT
TRBJ1-2 | . | many | TRBV4-3 | CASSQDHGAHYGYTF | TGCGCCAGCAGCCAAGATCACGGGGCTCACTATGGCTACACCTTC
TRBJ2-6 | TRBD1 | few | TRBV6-2/TRBV6-3 | CASSTGGAGANVLTF | TGTGCCAGCAGCACAGGGGGCGCCGGGGCCAACGTCCTGACTTTC
TRBJ2-7 | TRBD2 | few | TRBV7-2 | CASSTGLAGPSEQYF | TGTGCCAGCAGCACGGGACTAGCGGGTCCTAGTGAGCAGTACTTC